This T cell receptor beta chain was captured in a study of T cell changes during pregnancy in multiple sclerosis. The table came from immunoSEQ multiplex PCR; TCRdb's copy has only in-frame clones and leaves some out. The sample carries about 57,000 clones, about 91% recorded once. CDR3 length: 17 residues. Trimming took 0 bases from V and 9 from J, leaving 21 bases between them. Germline CDR1 reads LGHNA; CDR2 reads YSLEER. The source is a female donor in good health, enrolled as a control in a pregnancy study. The genes are TRBV4-3 and TRBJ1-5; D is undetermined. Sequencing was performed on peripheral blood, taken after pregnancy. CDR3 in amino acids: CASSQERAANSGWPQHF. The CDR3, as DNA: TGCGCCAGCAGCCAAGAGCGGGCAGCCAATAGCGGTTGGCCCCAGCATTTT.